A selection of T cell receptor beta chains follows, all from one sample in a study of glioma-infiltrating T cells after dendritic cell vaccination. Produced via immunoSEQ multiplex PCR; TCRdb's table is partial and in-frame only. The sample comprises 50,000 to 80,000 clones, approximately 78% of which are singletons, and about 10% rests with the top ten. Source: blood, taken before dendritic cell vaccination. These receptors were taken from a human donor with glioblastoma. CDR3s leave out the opening cysteine and the closing phenylalanine or tryptophan.

TRBV10-1,ASSESKWGLGDEQF
TRBV5-1,ASSLLAGGYTEAF
TRBV2,ASSASGGFYNEQF
TRBV6-5,ASKLTPGANVLT
TRBV9,ASSVGAGGPVSSTDTQY
TRBV4-1,ASSASGGLASGDTIY
TRBV19,ASSMTENEKLF
TRBV9,ASSVGTGANTGELF
TRBV9,ASSVGASGAQETQY
TRBV11-2,ASSSHLGGQGHNEQF
TRBV4-1,ASSGIRGSTEAF
TRBV2,ASSGERPGQGSSPLH
TRBV11-2,ASSSGNQGEQY
TRBV15,ATQKRGQGDTQY
TRBV28,ASRSTGQGNQPQH
TRBV7-6,ASSLVGQGNEQY
TRBV6-5,ASRGAGTGGGTQY
TRBV18,ASSPRQEVNQPQH
TRBV6-5,ASNRGGQTQETQY
TRBV4-2,ASSQGRGLAGFKAYEQY
TRBV19,ASSTPEGWIQY
TRBV29-1,SVMTSVPRSSYNEQF